These 29 T cell receptor beta chains share one sample of origin, sequenced in a study of shared clonotypes between healthy human individuals. Generated by immunoSEQ multiplex PCR, the TCRdb table keeps only in-frame clones and is missing some. This table holds 2 million to 3 million clones, 90% to 95% found once. Sequencing used naive CD4+ T cells from PBMCs. The subset here: CD45RA+ positively selected. Source of these receptors: a man aged 18 to 30 in good health. Some clones in this sample may be carry-over from other donors' samples.

The chain is built from TRBV6-1 and TRBJ1-3; D gene ambiguous. Germline V gives CDR1 MNHNS, CDR2 SASEGT. V lost 2 bases and J lost 0, with 8 bases in between. The CDR3 contains 15 residues. CDR3 sequence (DNA): TGTGCCAGCAGTGAAAGGAAAAGCTCTGGAAACACCATATATTTT. As protein: CASSERKSSGNTIYF.

V is TRBV5-1 and J is TRBJ2-2; D not resolved. Per germline, CDR1 SGHRS and CDR2 YFSETQ. The length of the CDR3 is 14 residues. V lost 3 bases and J 3 bases, leaving 9 bases between the germline ends. The CDR3 DNA sequence: TGCGCCAGCAGCTACCGTGCGGACACCGGGGAGCTGTTTTTT. Translation: CASSYRADTGELFF.

The rearrangement links TRBV28 to TRBJ1-5; TRBD1 matches 9 bases. This CDR3 has 15 residues. J gave up 3 bases and V 5 bases, and 5 bases lay outside the gene matches. From germline, CDR1 is MDHEN and CDR2 SYDVKM. The chain's CDR3 is CASSPDRGFNQPQHF. As DNA, the CDR3 is TGTGCCAGCAGTCCGGACAGGGGCTTCAATCAGCCCCAGCATTTT.

V gene TRBV11-2 combines with J gene TRBJ2-3; D possibly uses TRBD1 or TRBD2 (6 bases each). CDR3 length: 16 residues. Trimming pared 1 base from V and 4 bases from J, leaving 15 bases between. Germline V gene data show CDR1 as SGHAT and CDR2 as FQNNGV. The CDR3 DNA follows: TGTGCCAGCAGCTTAGTTTTGGGGGGCAGGGCAGATACGCAGTATTTT. Translation: CASSLVLGGRADTQYF.

The rearrangement uses TRBV7-9 and TRBJ2-3, with a tentative D call TRBD1 (7 bases). Trimming shortened V by 7 bases and J by 3 bases, and 17 bases separated the two germline ends. CDR3 length: 15 residues. CDR1 and CDR2 from the germline V gene are SEHNR and FQNEAQ (reference sequence). In DNA form, the CDR3 reads TGTGCCAGCACCCTGGGGGGCAGGGGGACAGATACGCAGTATTTT. This encodes CASTLGGRGTDTQYF.

In its sample, this clone was seen once. This chain links TRBV6-5 with TRBJ2-7, with 9 bases that match TRBD1. Germline CDR1 reads MNHEY; CDR2 reads SVGAGI. V gave up 8 bases and J gave up 6 bases; unmatched junction bases: 11. The CDR3 sequence is 14 residues long. The CDR3 sequence is CASASGTGILEQYF. CDR3 nucleotides: TGTGCCAGCGCCTCCGGGACAGGGATTCTCGAGCAGTACTTC.

The rearrangement uses TRBV5-1 and TRBJ2-3, with 9 bases aligning to TRBD1. The CDR3 runs 17 residues. Unmatched junction bases numbered 9, after V lost 4 bases and J lost 0 bases. Germline CDR1 and CDR2: SGHRS and YFSETQ. This CDR3 reads CASSGRRDRVSTDTQYF. CDR3 bases: TGCGCCAGCAGCGGCCGCCGGGACAGGGTGAGCACAGATACGCAGTATTTT.

V and J are TRBV6-5 and TRBJ1-3; no firm D call. The germline CDR1 and CDR2 sequences are MNHEY and SVGAGI. Trimming removed 0 bases from V and 0 bases from J, with 6 bases in between. This CDR3 contains 15 residues. The CDR3 nucleotides are TGTGCCAGCAGTTACTCATCGCCCTCTGGAAACACCATATATTTT. This gives the protein CASSYSSPSGNTIYF.

The chain uses TRBV27 and TRBJ2-3, with a tentative D call TRBD1 (6 bases). Germline values: CDR1 MNHEY, CDR2 SMNVEV (reference sequence). The V and J ends lost 7 bases and 4 bases respectively, with 18 bases between them. CDR3 length equals 15 residues. For the CDR3, the DNA is TGTGCCAGCAAAAATGGGGACATAGCCCCAGATACGCAGTATTTT. This encodes CASKNGDIAPDTQYF.

The chain uses TRBV4-2 and TRBJ2-3; 12 nucleotides align to TRBD2. CDR1 is LGHNA, CDR2 YNFKEQ, per germline. The trim removed 5 bases at V and 4 bases at J, leaving 7 bases unmatched. This CDR3 has 16 amino acids. In DNA, the CDR3 is TGTGCCAGCAGCTCGCCTAGCGGGAGGGCCGCAGATACGCAGTATTTT. This codes for CASSSPSGRAADTQYF.

The chain couples TRBV29-1 to TRBJ2-7, with D uncertain. Looked up from germline, CDR1 is SQVTM and CDR2 is ANQGSEA. The V end was cut by 6 bases, the J end by 6 bases, with 12 bases between. CDR3 length: 11 amino acids. This CDR3 is CSVHYWGEQYF. As DNA, the CDR3 is TGCAGCGTCCATTACTGGGGCGAGCAGTACTTC.

The chain employs TRBV15 and TRBJ1-4, with 11 positions matching TRBD1. The V segment lost 4 bases and the J segment 7 bases; nucleotides outside the gene matches: 11. The CDR3 length is 17 residues. From germline, CDR1 is LNHNV and CDR2 YYDKDF (reference sequence). DNA of the CDR3: TGTGCCACCAGCAAGGGGACAGGGGGATTTCTACGTGAAAAACTGTTTTTT. Translated, it gives CATSKGTGGFLREKLFF.

V gene TRBV5-8 combines with J gene TRBJ1-1; D gene unclear. This CDR3 has 13 amino acids. Germline-derived CDR1 and CDR2 are SGHTS and YDEGEE. V gave up 0 bases and J gave up 5 bases, with 8 bases separating them. CDR3 nucleotide sequence: TGTGCCAGCAGCTTGGGACGGGGAACTGAAGCTTTCTTT. As protein: CASSLGRGTEAFF.

The V gene is TRBV19, the J gene TRBJ2-1; D is perhaps TRBD2 (6 bases). The CDR3 consists of 14 residues. Germline V gene sequence: CDR1 LNHDA, CDR2 SQIVND (reference sequence). Trimming left V 3 bases short and J 12 bases short, with 18 bases between. The CDR3 sequence: CASSIRDSSKGQFF. The CDR3 coding sequence is TGTGCCAGTAGTATCCGGGACTCCAGTAAAGGGCAGTTCTTC.

This chain links TRBV27 with TRBJ2-7; TRBD1 matches at 9 bases. There are 13 residues in the CDR3. The ends lost 0 bases at V and 11 bases at J; junction bases unmatched: 5. CDR1 is MNHEY, CDR2 SMNVEV, per germline (reference sequence). Here the CDR3 DNA reads TGTGCCAGCAGTTTATCGGGGACAGGGAAGGAGTACTTC. Its translation: CASSLSGTGKEYF.

In its sample, this clone was seen a few times. The same CDR3 arises from other DNA sequences in this sample as well. The rearrangement joins TRBV15 to TRBJ1-5; perhaps TRBD1 as D (5 bases). V was trimmed by 8 bases and J by 6 bases, leaving 11 bases between them. Germline V CDR1 and CDR2: LNHNV, YYDKDF (reference sequence). The CDR3 length is 12 residues. The CDR3: CATSRDAQPQHF. In nucleotides, the CDR3 is TGTGCCACCTCCAGGGATGCTCAGCCCCAGCATTTT.

The chain employs TRBV6-1 and TRBJ2-7; tentatively, D is TRBD1 or TRBD2 (5 bases each). Trimming removed 4 bases at V and 0 bases at J, with 16 bases between. The CDR3 has 16 residues. Germline loops: CDR1 MNHNS, CDR2 SASEGT. The CDR3 DNA reads TGTGCCAGCAGTGCGGCACCGGGACCTGGCTCCTACGAGCAGTACTTC. This gives the protein CASSAAPGPGSYEQYF.

V is TRBV7-3 and J is TRBJ2-2; a weak D match, TRBD2 (6 bases). Trimming pared 8 bases from V and 2 bases from J, leaving 15 bases between. Looked up from germline, CDR1 is SGHTA and CDR2 is FQGTGA. The length of the CDR3 is 15 residues. The CDR3 loop reads CASSPGSRNTGELFF. DNA for the CDR3: TGTGCCAGCTCTCCCGGGAGTCGCAACACCGGGGAGCTGTTTTTT.

The V and J genes are TRBV6-5 and TRBJ2-7; D is perhaps TRBD1 or TRBD2 (5 bases each). The CDR3 has 13 amino acids. V gave up 6 bases and J gave up 1 base, with 10 bases separating them. CDR1 MNHEY and CDR2 SVGAGI come from the germline V gene. DNA for the CDR3: TGTGCCAGCAGGGGAGACAGATCCTACGAGCAGTACTTC. As protein: CASRGDRSYEQYF.

This clone was found a few times. The chain has TRBV12-5 and TRBJ1-5; D call uncertain. With 6 bases removed from V and 6 bases from J, the gap between germline ends came to 9 bases. The CDR3 loop spans 12 amino acids. Germline V gene sequence: CDR1 LGHNT, CDR2 FRNRAP. CDR3: CASGVSGQPQHF. The CDR3 DNA is TGTGCTAGTGGCGTTTCTGGTCAGCCCCAGCATTTT. Drawing the rest from reference TRBV12-5 and TRBJ1-5, the complete variable domain is DARVTQTPRHKVTEMGQEVTMRCQPILGHNTVFWYRQTMMQGLELLAYFRNRAPLDDSGMPKDRFSAEMPDATLATLKIQPSEPRDSAVYFCASGVSGQPQHFGDGTRLSIL.

The chain joins TRBV29-1 to TRBJ2-7, with D perhaps matching TRBD2 (6 bases). Germline CDR1 is SQVTM and CDR2 is ANQGSEA. This CDR3 spans 12 amino acids. Trimming removed 4 bases at V and 5 bases at J, with 12 bases between. As DNA, the CDR3 is TGCAGCGTTGTGGGGCGGGACCACGAGCAGTACTTC. It is translated as CSVVGRDHEQYF.

The chain combines TRBV30 with TRBJ2-4, with D perhaps matching TRBD2 (5 bases). The CDR3 spans 15 residues. V gave up 4 bases and J gave up 2 bases, with 15 bases separating them. The germline V gene encodes CDR1 GTSNPN and CDR2 SVGIG (reference sequence). The CDR3 sequence: CAWKAGDRSKNIQYF. The CDR3 DNA is TGTGCCTGGAAGGCCGGGGATCGGTCCAAAAACATTCAGTACTTC.

The genes are TRBV5-4 and TRBJ1-2, with 8 bases identical to TRBD1. The CDR3 extends over 15 amino acids. V lost 1 base to trimming and J lost 7 bases; unmatched junction nucleotides: 9. Per germline, CDR1 SGHNT and CDR2 YYREEE (reference sequence). The CDR3 DNA sequence: TGTGCCAGCAGCTTGATGAACGTTGACAGGGGTGGCTACACCTTC. It specifies CASSLMNVDRGGYTF.

V and J are TRBV28 and TRBJ2-7; D is undetermined. The CDR3 has 14 residues. V lost 3 bases and J lost 5, with 14 bases in between. Germline values: CDR1 MDHEN, CDR2 SYDVKM. The DNA for the CDR3 is TGTGCCAGCAGTTTGGGTAGGAATATCGACGAGCAGTACTTC. Residues: CASSLGRNIDEQYF.

The chain is built from TRBV28 and TRBJ2-1; the D is unclear. CDR3 length: 13 residues. Germline CDR1 reads MDHEN; CDR2 reads SYDVKM. The CDR3 region has the DNA TGTGCTGTTTTCGCCAGCTCCTACAATGAGCAGTTCTTC. It yields the protein CAVFASSYNEQFF.

The rearrangement joins TRBV4-3 to TRBJ2-7, with 8 positions matching TRBD1. The CDR3 runs 15 residues. Germline V gene data show CDR1 as LGHNA and CDR2 as YSLEER. The trim removed 3 bases at V and 2 bases at J, leaving 6 bases unmatched. As DNA, the CDR3 is TGCGCCAGCAGCCACCGACAGGGGCACGCCTACGAGCAGTACTTC. This gives the protein CASSHRQGHAYEQYF.

The chain is built from TRBV4-2 and TRBJ2-3; D might be TRBD2 (6 bases). Germline CDR1 reads LGHNA; CDR2 reads YNFKEQ. V lost 0 bases to trimming and J lost 5 bases, with 9 bases between them. CDR3 size: 14 residues. The CDR3 loop is CASSQESGVDTQYF. For the CDR3, the DNA is TGTGCCAGCAGCCAAGAGTCGGGAGTAGATACGCAGTATTTT.

Turning to this clone: The sample carries other DNA sequences with the same CDR3. This chain joins TRBV19 and TRBJ1-5; D remains ambiguous. V lost 3 bases and J 3 bases, leaving 9 bases between the germline ends. The CDR3 runs 14 residues. Germline-derived CDR1 and CDR2 are LNHDA and SQIVND (reference sequence). The CDR3 loop reads CASSIAGTNQPQHF. The DNA of the CDR3 is TGTGCCAGTAGTATCGCAGGAACCAATCAGCCCCAGCATTTT.

The chain employs TRBV2 and TRBJ2-2; 9 nucleotides match TRBD2. Germline V gene sequence: CDR1 SNHLY, CDR2 FYNNEI. This CDR3 contains 15 residues. V shed 8 bases, J shed 2 bases, and the junction held 6 bases outside the gene matches. CDR3 loop: CASEISGGNTGELFF. The CDR3 DNA is TGTGCCAGCGAAATTAGCGGGGGAAACACCGGGGAGCTGTTTTTT.